This T cell receptor (beta chain) was sequenced for a study of T cell repertoires in cytomegalovirus infection. Study-level information: CMV infection plus the matching HLA type was flagged by public TCR beta signatures.

The study, taken as a whole, reports: CMV-specific TCR beta clonotypes restricted by HLA-C were the ones dominating the ex vivo response.

Notes on this clonotype: Its antigen remains unknown.

CDR1 is MNHNY and CDR2 is SVGAGI in the germline V gene (reference sequence). The CDR3 extends over 13 amino acids. With 5 bases removed from V and 8 bases from J, the gap between germline ends came to 13 bases. TCRdb re-called the reads with MiXCR, one entry per CDR3 protein. The data contain fewer than 550,000 distinct CDR3 sequences, about 15% of them singletons. V gene TRBV6-6 combines with J gene TRBJ2-1, with no clear D. The source is a human donor in good health (CMV status not recorded). Some clones in this sample may be carry-over from other donors' samples. The sequenced sample was CD8+ T cells from PBMCs. CDR3 loop: CASSPLLGDEQFF. The CDR3 coding sequence is TGTGCCAGCAGTCCCCTTTTAGGTGATGAGCAGTTCTTC.